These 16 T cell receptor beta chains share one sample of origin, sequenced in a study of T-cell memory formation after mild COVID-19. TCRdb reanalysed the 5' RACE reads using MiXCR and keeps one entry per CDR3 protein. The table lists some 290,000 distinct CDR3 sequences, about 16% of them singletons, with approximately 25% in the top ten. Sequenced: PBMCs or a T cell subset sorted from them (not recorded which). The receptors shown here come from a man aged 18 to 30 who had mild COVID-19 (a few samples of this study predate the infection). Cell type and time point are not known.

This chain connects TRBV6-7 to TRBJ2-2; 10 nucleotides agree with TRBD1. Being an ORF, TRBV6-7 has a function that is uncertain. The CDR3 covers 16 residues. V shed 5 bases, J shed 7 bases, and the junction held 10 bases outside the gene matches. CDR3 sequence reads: CASSARRDRGDGELFF. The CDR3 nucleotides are TGTGCCAGCAGTGCGCGCCGGGACAGGGGAGACGGGGAGCTGTTTTTT.

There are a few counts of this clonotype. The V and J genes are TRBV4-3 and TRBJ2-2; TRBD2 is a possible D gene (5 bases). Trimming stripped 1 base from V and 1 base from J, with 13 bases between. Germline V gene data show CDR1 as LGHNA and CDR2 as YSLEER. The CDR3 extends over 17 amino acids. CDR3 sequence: CASSQGLSGRNTGELFF. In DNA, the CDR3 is TGCGCCAGCAGCCAAGGTCTATCGGGGAGGAACACCGGGGAGCTGTTTTTT.

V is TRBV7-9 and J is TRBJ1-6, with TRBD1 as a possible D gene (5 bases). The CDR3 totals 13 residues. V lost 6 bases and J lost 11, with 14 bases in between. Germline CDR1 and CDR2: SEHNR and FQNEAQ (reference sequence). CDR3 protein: CASRTGTQAPLHF. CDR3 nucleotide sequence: TGTGCCAGCAGAACCGGGACGCAGGCACCCCTCCACTTT. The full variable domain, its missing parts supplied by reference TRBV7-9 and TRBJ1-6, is DTGVSQNPRHKITKRGQNVTFRCDPISEHNRLYWYRQTLGQGPEFLTYFQNEAQLEKSRLLSDRFSAERPKGSFSTLEIQRTEQGDSAMYLCASRTGTQAPLHFGNGTRLTVT.

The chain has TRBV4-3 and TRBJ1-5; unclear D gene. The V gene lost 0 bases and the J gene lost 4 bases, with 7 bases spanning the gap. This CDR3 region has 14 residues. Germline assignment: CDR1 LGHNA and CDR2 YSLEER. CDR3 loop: CASSQDLANQPQHF. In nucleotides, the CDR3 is TGCGCCAGCAGCCAAGATCTCGCGAATCAGCCCCAGCATTTT.

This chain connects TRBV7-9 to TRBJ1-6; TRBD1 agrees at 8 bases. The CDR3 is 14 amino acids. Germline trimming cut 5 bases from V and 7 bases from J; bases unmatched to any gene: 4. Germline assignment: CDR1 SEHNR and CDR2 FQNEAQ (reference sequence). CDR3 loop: CASSRQGRNSPLHF. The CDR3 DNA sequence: TGTGCCAGCAGCCGACAGGGGAGGAATTCACCCCTCCACTTT.

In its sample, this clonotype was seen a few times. DNA of the CDR3: TGCGCCAGCAGCTTGGCTGGACAGGTTAACACCGGGGAGCTGTTTTTT. The encoded protein is CASSLAGQVNTGELFF. The V gene is TRBV5-1, the J gene TRBJ2-2, with TRBD1 matching over 7 bases. CDR3 length: 16 residues. Trimming removed 0 bases from V and 2 bases from J; junction bases left unmatched: 4. The germline V gene has CDR1 SGHRS and CDR2 YFSETQ.

This CDR3 reads CATSGSGVETQYF. The CDR3, as DNA: TGTGCCACCAGCGGTAGCGGGGTGGAGACCCAGTACTTC. V gene TRBV15 combines with J gene TRBJ2-5, with TRBD2 matching 8 bases. The CDR3 is 13 residues long. With 5 bases clipped from V and 5 bases from J, the junction kept 4 bases outside the gene matches. Germline V gives CDR1 LNHNV, CDR2 YYDKDF (reference sequence).

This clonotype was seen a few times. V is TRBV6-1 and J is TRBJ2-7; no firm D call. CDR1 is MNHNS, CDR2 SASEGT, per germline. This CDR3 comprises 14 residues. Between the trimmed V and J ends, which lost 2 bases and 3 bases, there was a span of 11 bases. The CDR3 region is CASSENEGFYEQYV. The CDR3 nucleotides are TGTGCCAGCAGTGAAAATGAAGGGTTCTACGAGCAGTACGTC.

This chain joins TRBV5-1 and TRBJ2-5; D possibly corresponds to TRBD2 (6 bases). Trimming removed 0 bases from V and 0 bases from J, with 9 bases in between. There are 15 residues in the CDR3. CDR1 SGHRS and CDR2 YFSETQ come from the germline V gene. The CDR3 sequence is CASSLGDWNQETQYF. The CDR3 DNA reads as TGCGCCAGCAGCTTGGGGGACTGGAACCAAGAGACCCAGTACTTC.

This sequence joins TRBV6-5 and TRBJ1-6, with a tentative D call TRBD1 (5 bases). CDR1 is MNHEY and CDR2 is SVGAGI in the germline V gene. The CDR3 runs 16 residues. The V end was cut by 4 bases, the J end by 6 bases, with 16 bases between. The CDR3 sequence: CASSSRAGSGNSPLHF. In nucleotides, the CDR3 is TGTGCCAGCAGTTCGAGGGCAGGGTCCGGTAATTCACCCCTCCACTTT.

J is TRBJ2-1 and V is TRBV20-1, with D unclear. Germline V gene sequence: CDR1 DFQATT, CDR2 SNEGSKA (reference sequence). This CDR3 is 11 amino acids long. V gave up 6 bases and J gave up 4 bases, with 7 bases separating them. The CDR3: CSAARYNEQFF. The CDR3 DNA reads TGCAGTGCAGCCCGGTACAATGAGCAGTTCTTC.

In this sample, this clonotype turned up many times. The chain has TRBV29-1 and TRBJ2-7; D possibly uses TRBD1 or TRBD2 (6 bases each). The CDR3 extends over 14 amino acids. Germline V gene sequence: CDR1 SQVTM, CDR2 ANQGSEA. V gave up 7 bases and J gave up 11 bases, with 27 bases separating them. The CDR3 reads CSARFRGQRSAEYF. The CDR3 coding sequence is TGCAGCGCACGATTTCGGGGGCAACGTAGCGCGGAGTACTTC.

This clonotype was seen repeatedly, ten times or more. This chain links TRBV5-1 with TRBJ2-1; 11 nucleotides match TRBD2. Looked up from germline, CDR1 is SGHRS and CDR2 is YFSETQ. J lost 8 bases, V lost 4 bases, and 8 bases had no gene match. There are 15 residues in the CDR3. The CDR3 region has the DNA TGCGCCAGCAGCCAAGGACTAGCGGGCCCCGATGAGCAGTTCTTC. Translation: CASSQGLAGPDEQFF.

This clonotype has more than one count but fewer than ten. The CDR3 DNA reads TGCAGTGCTAGTTCCCACGGGGGAAACATTCAGTACTTC. Amino acid sequence: CSASSHGGNIQYF. The chain combines TRBV20-1 with TRBJ2-4; tentative D call: TRBD2 (6 bases). Germline V CDR1 and CDR2: DFQATT, SNEGSKA (reference sequence). Deletions cut 3 bases from V and 6 bases from J, with 12 bases between. The CDR3 sequence is 13 residues long.

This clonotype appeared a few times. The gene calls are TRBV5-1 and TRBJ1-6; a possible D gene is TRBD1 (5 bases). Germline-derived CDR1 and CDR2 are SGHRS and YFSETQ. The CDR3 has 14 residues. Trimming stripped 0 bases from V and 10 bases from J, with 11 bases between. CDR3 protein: CASSLEGVGSPLHF. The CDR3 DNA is TGCGCCAGCAGCTTGGAAGGGGTAGGCTCACCCCTCCACTTT. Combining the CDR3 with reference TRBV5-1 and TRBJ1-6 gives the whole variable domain KAGVTQTPRYLIKTRGQQVTLSCSPISGHRSVSWYQQTPGQGLQFLFEYFSETQRNKGNFPGRFSGRQFSNSRSEMNVSTLELGDSALYLCASSLEGVGSPLHFGNGTRLTVT.

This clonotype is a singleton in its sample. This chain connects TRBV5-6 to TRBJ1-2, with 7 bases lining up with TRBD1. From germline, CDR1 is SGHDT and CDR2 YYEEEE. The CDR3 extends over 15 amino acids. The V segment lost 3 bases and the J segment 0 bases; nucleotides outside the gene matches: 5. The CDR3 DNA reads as TGTGCCAGCAGCTGGGGACAGTTCCCTAACTATGGCTACACCTTC. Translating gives CASSWGQFPNYGYTF.